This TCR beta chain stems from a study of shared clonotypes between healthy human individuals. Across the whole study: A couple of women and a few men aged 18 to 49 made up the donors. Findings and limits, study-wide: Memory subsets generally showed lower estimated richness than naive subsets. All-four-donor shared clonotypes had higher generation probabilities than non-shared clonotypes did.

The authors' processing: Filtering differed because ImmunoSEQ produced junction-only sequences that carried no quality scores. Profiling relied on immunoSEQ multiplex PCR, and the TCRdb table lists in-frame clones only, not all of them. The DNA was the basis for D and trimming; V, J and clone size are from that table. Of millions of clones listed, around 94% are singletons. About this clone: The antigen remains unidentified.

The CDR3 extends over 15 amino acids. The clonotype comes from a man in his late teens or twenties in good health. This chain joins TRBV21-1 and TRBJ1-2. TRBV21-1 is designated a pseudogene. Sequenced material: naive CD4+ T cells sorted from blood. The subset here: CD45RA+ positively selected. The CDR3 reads CASSREGQPVSGYTF. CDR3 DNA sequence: TGTGCCAGCAGCCGTGAAGGCCAACCCGTATCTGGCTACACCTTC.